This TCR beta chain was identified in a study of blood T cells in healthy people across ages. Turning to the study itself: About one barcoded beta molecule per two T cells was captured by template switching. General study results and limits: The study found more naive CD4+ cells and higher diversity in long-lived than aged donors.

A word on this clonotype: Its cognate antigen is unknown.

This CDR3 comprises 13 residues. Between the trimmed V and J ends, which lost 4 bases and 6 bases, there was a span of 13 bases. Germline CDR1 DFQATT, CDR2 SNEGSKA (reference sequence). The second PCR ran about 7 to 12 cycles with a sample-barcoded 5' primer and J-beta primers. TCRdb passed the 5' RACE reads through MiXCR, listing each CDR3 protein once. The data show approximately 880,000 distinct CDR3 sequences, approximately 49% seen once. This clonotype was sampled from a man aged 25 to 40 in good health. The chain joins TRBV20-1 to TRBJ1-5; a possible D gene is TRBD1 (5 bases). The sequencing input was blood. CDR3 sequence: CSATQGRAQPQHF. The DNA of the CDR3 is TGCAGTGCTACTCAGGGAAGAGCTCAGCCCCAGCATTTT.